The present TCR beta chain was sequenced within a study of blood T cell repertoires in COVID-19. Turning to the study itself: The samples span acute and convalescent COVID-19 from the United States, Italy and Spain. PBMCs, B-cell-depleted T cells, or T cells were the source of the cDNA or gDNA that made up the material.

Authors' methods: Nucleated cell counts were estimated from reference gene primer amplification. The protocol was immunoSEQ multiplex PCR, while the TCRdb copy is restricted to in-frame clones and leaves out a portion. V and J calls and clone size are copied from that table; D and trimming were computed from the DNA. The table lists some 100,000 clones, approximately 81% of them singletons, with 10% to 15% in the top ten. This CDR3 has 16 amino acids. V was clipped by 5 bases and J by 4 bases; unmatched bases: 7. The germline gives CDR1 SEHNR, CDR2 FQNEAQ (reference sequence). The sample consisted of peripheral blood. The sequence was collected from a human donor in a cohort sampled during active COVID-19. The chain links TRBV7-9 to TRBJ2-5; 13 bases fit TRBD2. In DNA form, the CDR3 reads TGTGCCAGCAGCCTACCACTAGCGGGAGGGCGAGAGACCCAGTACTTC. Encoded protein: CASSLPLAGGRETQYF.